This T cell receptor (beta chain) was obtained from a study of blood T cell repertoires in COVID-19. Across the study: The cDNA or gDNA used as material had been derived from T cells, B-cell-depleted T cells, or PBMCs.

Authors' data handling: Reference gene primer amplification gave nucleated cell count estimates. TCRdb keeps only in-frame clones here, not all; method: immunoSEQ multiplex PCR. That table is the source of V, J and clone size, and D and trimming were worked out from the DNA. In the table there are about 76,000 clones, roughly 80% of which are singletons. Germline values: CDR1 LGHNT, CDR2 FRNRAP. V dropped 4 bases and J dropped 4; count of bases not matched to a gene: 6. This CDR3 spans 15 amino acids. This receptor was identified in a woman in her fifties or sixties with acute or convalescent COVID-19. Sequenced sample: peripheral blood. The rearrangement uses TRBV12-5 and TRBJ1-5, with 8 bases lining up with TRBD1. CDR3 residues: CASGYAGGRNQPQHF. The CDR3 DNA follows: TGTGCTAGTGGTTACGCAGGGGGCAGGAATCAGCCCCAGCATTTT.